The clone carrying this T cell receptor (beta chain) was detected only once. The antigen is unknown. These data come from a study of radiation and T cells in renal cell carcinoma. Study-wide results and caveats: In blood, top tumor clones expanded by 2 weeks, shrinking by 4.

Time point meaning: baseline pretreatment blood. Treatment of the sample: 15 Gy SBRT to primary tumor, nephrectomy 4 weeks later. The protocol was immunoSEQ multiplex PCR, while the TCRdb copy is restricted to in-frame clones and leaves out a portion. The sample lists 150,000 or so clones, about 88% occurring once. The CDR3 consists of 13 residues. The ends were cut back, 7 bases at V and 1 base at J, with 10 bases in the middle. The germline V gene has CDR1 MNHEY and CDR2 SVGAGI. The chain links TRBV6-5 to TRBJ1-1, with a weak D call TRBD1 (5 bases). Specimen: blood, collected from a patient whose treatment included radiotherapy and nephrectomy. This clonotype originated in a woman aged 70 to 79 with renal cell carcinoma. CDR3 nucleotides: TGTGCCAGCACCATACAGGCGAACACTGAAGCTTTCTTT. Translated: CASTIQANTEAFF.